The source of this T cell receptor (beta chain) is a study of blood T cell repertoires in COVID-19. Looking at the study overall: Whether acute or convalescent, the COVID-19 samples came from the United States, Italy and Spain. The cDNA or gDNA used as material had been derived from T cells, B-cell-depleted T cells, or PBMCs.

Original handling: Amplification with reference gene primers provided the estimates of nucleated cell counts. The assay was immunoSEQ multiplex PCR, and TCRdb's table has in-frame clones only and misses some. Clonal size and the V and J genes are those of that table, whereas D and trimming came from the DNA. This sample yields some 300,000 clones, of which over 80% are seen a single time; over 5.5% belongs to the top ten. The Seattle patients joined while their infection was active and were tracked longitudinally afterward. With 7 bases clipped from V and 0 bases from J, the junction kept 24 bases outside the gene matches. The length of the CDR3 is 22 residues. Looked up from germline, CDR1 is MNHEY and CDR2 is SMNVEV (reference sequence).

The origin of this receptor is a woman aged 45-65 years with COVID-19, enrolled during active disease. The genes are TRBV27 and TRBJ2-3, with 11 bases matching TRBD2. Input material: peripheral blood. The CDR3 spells CASKPTSGSMYWPKKSTDTQYF. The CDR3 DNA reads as TGTGCCAGCAAGCCCACTAGCGGGAGTATGTATTGGCCTAAAAAAAGCACAGATACGCAGTATTTT.